Each of the 10 T cell receptor beta chains below was sequenced from the same sample in a study of T cells after yellow fever vaccination. TCRdb independently ran MiXCR on the 5' RACE reads; one entry per CDR3 protein. The table includes fewer than 90,000 distinct CDR3 sequences, approximately 6.5% detected once. The sequenced sample was CD8+ T cells sorted from PBMCs, obtained 5 to 6 days after the first yellow fever vaccination. Receptors originate from a man younger than 35 who received the YFV17D yellow fever vaccine.

The chain has TRBV4-1 and TRBJ2-3, with D unclear. Per the germline V gene, CDR1 is MGHRA and CDR2 is YSYEKL. This CDR3 contains 15 residues. V lost 0 bases, J lost 4 bases, and 11 bases lay in between. In DNA form, the CDR3 reads TGCGCCAGCAGCCAAGATTTATACTCCGCAGATACGCAGTATTTT. Translation gives CASSQDLYSADTQYF.

This clonotype appeared many times. The genes are TRBV10-3 and TRBJ2-7; D remains ambiguous. The V gene lost 5 bases and the J gene lost 0 bases, with 8 bases spanning the gap. This CDR3 contains 13 residues. Germline CDR1 and CDR2: ENHRY and SYGVKD. CDR3: CAISPEGSYEQYV. The CDR3 coding sequence is TGTGCCATCAGTCCAGAAGGCTCCTACGAGCAGTACGTC.

The chain uses TRBV7-2 and TRBJ1-1; 8 bases align to TRBD1. With V trimmed by 3 bases and J by 6 bases, 9 bases remained unmatched. CDR3 length equals 15 residues. CDR1 is SGHTA and CDR2 is FQGNSA in the germline V gene. The CDR3 is CASSLGGQGFAEAFF. The CDR3 DNA sequence: TGTGCCAGCAGCTTGGGTGGACAGGGATTTGCTGAAGCTTTCTTT. The whole variable domain, remainder taken from reference TRBV7-2 and TRBJ1-1, is GAGVSQSPSNKVTEKGKDVELRCDPISGHTALYWYRQSLGQGLEFLIYFQGNSAPDKSGLPSDRFSAERTGGSVSTLTIQRTQQEDSAVYLCASSLGGQGFAEAFFGQGTRLTVV.

This clonotype was seen repeatedly, ten times or more. This chain joins TRBV6-5 and TRBJ2-7; no clear D gene. The CDR3 spans 13 residues. Deletions cut 6 bases from V and 7 bases from J, with 16 bases between. CDR1 and CDR2 from the germline V gene are MNHEY and SVGAGI. The CDR3 nucleotides are TGTGCCAGCAGACGGGCCTCAGCCAAAGAGCAGTACTTC. It encodes CASRRASAKEQYF.

This clonotype was found a few times. The gene calls are TRBV4-1 and TRBJ2-5; D is uncertain. CDR1 is MGHRA and CDR2 is YSYEKL in the germline V gene. Trimming shortened V by 8 bases and J by 1 base, and 11 bases separated the two germline ends. The CDR3 has 13 residues. The CDR3 DNA reads as TGCGCCAGCGGAAATAGTCCCCAAGAGACCCAGTACTTC. It translates to CASGNSPQETQYF.

This clonotype showed up just a few times. V gene TRBV6-5 combines with J gene TRBJ2-2; D gene uncertain. V was trimmed by 1 base and J by 3 bases, leaving 6 bases between them. The V gene's germline CDR1 is MNHEY and CDR2 SVGAGI. The CDR3 length is 14 residues. The CDR3 DNA sequence: TGTGCCAGCAGTTACTACCAAGACACCGGGGAGCTGTTTTTT. Its translation is CASSYYQDTGELFF.

The rearrangement links TRBV19 to TRBJ1-2; D not resolved. Germline V gene data show CDR1 as LNHDA and CDR2 as SQIVND (reference sequence). V was trimmed by 4 bases and J by 4 bases, leaving 10 bases between them. The CDR3 is 13 amino acids. CDR3 protein: CASSNRAGYGYTF. The CDR3 bases are TGTGCCAGTAGTAATCGGGCTGGCTATGGCTACACCTTC.

A few counts support this clonotype. The V and J genes are TRBV5-1 and TRBJ1-1, with D maybe TRBD1 (6 bases). Trimming removed 5 bases at V and 1 base at J, with 18 bases between. This CDR3 has 16 residues. Germline lookup yields CDR1 SGHRS and CDR2 YFSETQ. Written as DNA, the CDR3 is TGCGCCAGCAGACTTACAGGGAAGGGACCGAACACTGAAGCTTTCTTT. Amino acid sequence: CASRLTGKGPNTEAFF.

This clonotype was detected ten times or more. This sequence joins TRBV20-1 and TRBJ1-2; 9 positions agree with TRBD1. Trimming at V came to 6 bases and at J to 0 bases, leaving 8 bases not matched to a gene. Germline lookup yields CDR1 DFQATT and CDR2 SNEGSKA (reference sequence). The CDR3 contains 15 residues. The CDR3 DNA reads TGCAGTGCCCCCACAGGGGGCTCAGCTAACTATGGCTACACCTTC. Protein: CSAPTGGSANYGYTF.

The chain couples TRBV5-1 to TRBJ2-2; D uncertain. CDR3 length: 12 residues. Trimming cost V 9 bases and J 4 bases, with 10 bases left between them. Looked up from germline, CDR1 is SGHRS and CDR2 is YFSETQ. The DNA of the CDR3 is TGCGCCAAGACGTGGGGCACCGGGGAGCTGTTTTTT. It yields the protein CAKTWGTGELFF. Together with reference TRBV5-1 and TRBJ2-2, the CDR3 gives the full variable domain: KAGVTQTPRYLIKTRGQQVTLSCSPISGHRSVSWYQQTPGQGLQFLFEYFSETQRNKGNFPGRFSGRQFSNSRSEMNVSTLELGDSALYLCAKTWGTGELFFGEGSRLTVL.